This TCR beta chain stems from a study of T cells expressing NK-cell markers. Overall study context: Most of the eight sequenced donors tested HCMV-seropositive; one tested seronegative. General study points: The leading position in the CD3+CD56-NKG2C+ fraction of a handful of donors also went to these clonotypes.

With regard to this clonotype: The antigen is not known.

The length of the CDR3 is 18 residues. Germline loops: CDR1 LGHNA, CDR2 YSLEER. TCRdb reworked the 5' RACE reads into one entry per CDR3 protein, no DNA. The listing records about 550,000 distinct CDR3 sequences. This TCR was recovered from a man between 18 and 29 years old in good health. This sequence joins TRBV4-3 and TRBJ2-2; as DNA is missing, the TRBD1 call by TCRdb cannot be tested. Material: blood T cells: a sorted CD56 or NKG2C T cell subset, CD4+ or CD8+ T cells, or bulk PBMC T cells (not recorded which). This CDR3 is CASSQEPDRGWLTGELFF.